This T cell receptor beta chain is from a study of blood T cell repertoires in COVID-19. Study information: The samples span acute and convalescent COVID-19 from the United States, Italy and Spain. PBMCs, B-cell-depleted T cells, or T cells were the source of the cDNA or gDNA that made up the material.

Original processing notes: Amplification with reference gene primers provided the estimates of nucleated cell counts. The protocol was immunoSEQ multiplex PCR, while the TCRdb copy is restricted to in-frame clones and leaves out a portion. For V, J and clone size, that table is used; D and trimming come from the DNA. Seen here are 120,000 or so clones, roughly 88% observed once, and the top ten hold 3.5% to 5%. The CDR3 runs 12 residues. From germline, CDR1 is MNHNY and CDR2 SVGAGI (reference sequence). Trimming pared 6 bases from V and 6 bases from J, leaving 11 bases between. The source of this sequence is a man aged 40-49 years with acute or convalescent COVID-19. The sample consisted of peripheral blood. This sequence joins TRBV6-6 and TRBJ1-2; possible D gene TRBD1, 6 bases. CDR3 loop: CASSPNRDGYTF. CDR3 coding DNA: TGTGCCAGCAGCCCGAACAGGGATGGCTACACCTTC.